The rows below give T cell receptor beta chains drawn from one sample of a study of T cell responses to AZD1222 COVID-19 vaccine. TCRdb keeps only in-frame clones here, not all; method: immunoSEQ multiplex PCR. The table lists 120,000 to 150,000 clones, around 90% of them singletons. The sample was peripheral blood, taken on day 0 of AZD1222 vaccination. All receptors derive from an adult in good health. Each CDR3 is given without its conserved first and last residue. Expanded clones are given a class, and other clones once, few, many or no size at all.

v_call	clone_size	j_call	cdr3_aa
TRBV28	NA	TRBJ2-1	ASSLSLYNEQF
TRBV10-3	once	TRBJ2-5	AISESLAGTGTQY
TRBV9	NA	TRBJ1-2	ASSVDDGGGYT
TRBV6-4	NA	TRBJ2-1	ASSETPYNEQF
TRBV5-1	few	TRBJ2-7	ASSLGSSYEQY
TRBV19	once	TRBJ1-4	ASSILFVGVAPEKLF
TRBV5-1	NA	TRBJ2-1	ASSISGSPSNEQF
TRBV7-2	NA	TRBJ1-1	ASTLNTGEWAEAF
TRBV25-1	NA	TRBJ2-1	ASSRGGPEQF
TRBV10-3	NA	TRBJ2-1	AISESGGLSYNEQF
TRBV4-3	NA	TRBJ2-7	ASSQGLAALYEQY
TRBV11-2	NA	TRBJ1-3	ASSPSFGNSGNTIY
TRBV7-7	few	TRBJ2-1	ASSPVDRSSYNEQF
TRBV27	NA	TRBJ2-5	ASSPLGSGRAAQETQY
TRBV5-5	NA	TRBJ2-7	ASSLPDRGFYEQY
TRBV5-1	NA	TRBJ1-1	ASSPWGWGQGNTEAF
TRBV7-2	NA	TRBJ1-2	ASRAGTFVNYGYT
TRBV5-4	NA	TRBJ1-2	ASSLLSFIAGEGYGYT
TRBV9	NA	TRBJ2-2	ASSVDLAVNTGELF
TRBV7-9	NA	TRBJ1-2	ASSLGAGANYGYT
TRBV18	once	TRBJ1-1	ASSPSGGEAF
TRBV6-2/TRBV6-3	NA	TRBJ2-7	ASSYSETSGYEQY
TRBV27	NA	TRBJ2-7	ASSRGQISYEQY
TRBV10-1	NA	TRBJ2-4	ASIQEGGENIQY
TRBV6-2/TRBV6-3	NA	TRBJ2-1	ASSYRREYNEQF
TRBV5-1	NA	TRBJ1-3	ASSPEPQVGNTIY
TRBV27	NA	TRBJ2-1	ASSLSSGAGGEQF
TRBV27	NA	TRBJ1-1	ASTGTGGRRTEAF
TRBV28	NA	TRBJ1-1	ASSLVQGTVNTEAF
TRBV5-6	NA	TRBJ1-2	ASSFVGSTSPYGYT
TRBV18	NA	TRBJ2-7	ASSPNSGNLYEQY
TRBV5-1	few	TRBJ2-3	ASSLAGYSTDTQY
TRBV7-8	NA	TRBJ1-5	ASSSTGDNQPQH
TRBV11-1	NA	TRBJ1-2	ASSLGPYGYT
TRBV6-5	NA	TRBJ2-7	ASRPRGIVGEQY
TRBV28	once	TRBJ2-2	ASSLLRNTGELF
TRBV5-1	NA	TRBJ2-7	ASSPDAFRHEQY
TRBV27	NA	TRBJ1-2	ASSSQGNYGYT
TRBV11-2	NA	TRBJ2-7	ASSLVGPKWSSYEQY
TRBV4-2	NA	TRBJ1-4	ASSQVVRGRVDEKLF